This entry is about one T cell receptor (beta chain). V was trimmed by 7 bases and J by 7 bases, leaving 14 bases between them. This CDR3 is built from 13 residues. Libraries were prepared by immunoSEQ multiplex PCR; TCRdb keeps only in-frame clonotypes and omits some of them. Of roughly 200,000 clones listed, roughly 77% are singletons. This specimen comes from a study of blood T cell repertoires in COVID-19. At the level of the study: Nucleic acid was either cDNA or gDNA, and it came from T cells, B-cell-depleted T cells, or PBMCs.

The sequence was obtained from a woman over 75 with COVID-19, enrolled during active disease. Material: peripheral blood. The chain combines TRBV12-3 or TRBV12-4 with TRBJ2-1; D might be TRBD1 (6 bases). CDR3 DNA sequence: TGTGCCAGCACCAGGCAGGGGTCGAATGAGCAGTTCTTC. Translating it yields CASTRQGSNEQFF.